The 5 T cell receptor beta chains reported below all come from one sample, sequenced in a study of regulatory T cells in long-lasting Graves disease. The time point is: persistent/refractory GD, antithyroid drugs over 5 years with positive TRAb. PBMC RNA was the source of the TCR library. Construction of the TCR beta libraries employed iRepertoire HTBI primers in conjunction with Arm-PCR of CDR3 regions. Each CDR3 protein gets one entry after TCRdb re-called the multiplex PCR reads with MiXCR. The sample holds a few hundred thousand distinct CDR3 sequences, under 25% seen once. The sample was peripheral blood mononuclear cells (PBMCs), taken when the disease was refractory, from a patient treated with antithyroid drugs. All receptors come from a female donor with Graves disease.

This clonotype was counted at least ten times. This chain joins TRBV27 and TRBJ2-4; 9 nucleotides line up with TRBD2. The germline V gene has CDR1 MNHEY and CDR2 SMNVEV (reference sequence). V was pared by 4 bases and J by 5 bases, with 3 bases of the junction left unmatched. There are 14 residues in the CDR3. In nucleotides, the CDR3 is TGTGCCAGCAGTTCGACTAGCGGAGAAAACATTCAGTACTTC. It specifies CASSSTSGENIQYF.

This chain links TRBV14 with TRBJ2-1; no clear D gene. Germline assignment: CDR1 SGHDN and CDR2 FVKESK. Trimming took off 2 bases at V and 3 bases at J, with 5 bases between the two ends. The CDR3 consists of 13 residues. DNA of the CDR3: TGTGCCAGCAGCCAACGAAACTACAATGAGCAGTTCTTC. Translation: CASSQRNYNEQFF. The variable domain in full, completed from reference TRBV14 and TRBJ2-1, reads EAGVTQFPSHSVIEKGQTVTLRCDPISGHDNLYWYRRVMGKEIKFLLHFVKESKQDESGMPNNRFLAERTGGTYSTLKVQPAELEDSGVYFCASSQRNYNEQFFGPGTRLTVL.

This clonotype turned up a few times. The chain joins TRBV9 to TRBJ2-5; 9 bases are shared with TRBD1. The V gene's germline CDR1 is SGDLS and CDR2 YYNGEE. The CDR3 is 15 residues long. V lost 4 bases and J lost 3; bases outside the gene matches: 7. The CDR3 loop is CASSRMTGGEETQYF. The DNA of the CDR3 is TGTGCCAGCAGCAGGATGACAGGGGGGGAAGAGACCCAGTACTTC.

The chain carries TRBV20-1 and TRBJ2-5; either TRBD1 or TRBD2 may supply D (5 bases each). Germline V gives CDR1 DFQATT, CDR2 SNEGSKA (reference sequence). The V gene lost 3 bases and the J gene lost 9 bases, with 17 bases spanning the gap. The CDR3 is 13 amino acids. CDR3 DNA: TGCAGTGCTAGGGTCCCGGGACCATGGGCCCAGTACTTC. Protein sequence: CSARVPGPWAQYF.

This clonotype was picked up many times. This chain uses TRBV10-1 with TRBJ2-1; 7 nucleotides align to TRBD2. The V gene's germline CDR1 is WNHNN and CDR2 SYGVQD (reference sequence). CDR3 size: 14 residues. V shed 4 bases and J 8 bases; nucleotides not matched to a gene: 8. CDR3 nucleotide sequence: TGCGCCAGCAGTGTAGGACTAGGAGCCTATGAGCAGTTCTTC. Its protein is CASSVGLGAYEQFF.